This TCR beta chain was obtained from a study of OX40 agonist ivuxolimab in advanced cancers. Germline assignment: CDR1 SGHRS and CDR2 YFSETQ. The CDR3 length is 14 residues. J was trimmed by 8 bases and V by 0 bases; bases with no gene match: 5. Here immunoSEQ multiplex PCR was the method, and the copy in TCRdb shows in-frame clones only, minus some. The sample consists of more than 70,000 clones, roughly nine tenths of them appearing once. This receptor was obtained from an adult with an advanced solid tumor such as melanoma, head and neck, liver or kidney cancer. Sample: CD4+ or CD8+ T cells sorted from blood, taken in a trial of the OX40 agonist ivuxolimab. The V call is TRBV5-1, the J call TRBJ1-1, with 9 bases aligning to TRBD1. The DNA for the CDR3 is TGCGCCAGCAGCTTGGGAGGGACAGGGATGGAAGCTTTCTTT. The encoded protein is CASSLGGTGMEAFF.